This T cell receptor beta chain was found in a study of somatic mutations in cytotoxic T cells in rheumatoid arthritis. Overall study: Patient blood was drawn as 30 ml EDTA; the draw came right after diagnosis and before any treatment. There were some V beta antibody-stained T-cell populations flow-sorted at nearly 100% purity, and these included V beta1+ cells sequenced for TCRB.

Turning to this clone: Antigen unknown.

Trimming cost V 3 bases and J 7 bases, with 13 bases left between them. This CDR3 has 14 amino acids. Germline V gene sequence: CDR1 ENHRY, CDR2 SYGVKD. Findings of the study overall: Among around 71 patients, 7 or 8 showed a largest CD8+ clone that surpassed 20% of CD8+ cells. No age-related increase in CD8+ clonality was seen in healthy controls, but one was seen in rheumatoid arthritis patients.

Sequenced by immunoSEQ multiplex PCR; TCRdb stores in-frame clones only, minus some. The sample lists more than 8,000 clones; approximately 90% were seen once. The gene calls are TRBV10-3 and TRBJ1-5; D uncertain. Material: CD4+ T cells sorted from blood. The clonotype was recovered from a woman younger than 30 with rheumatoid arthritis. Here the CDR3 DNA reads TGTGCCATCAGTGACGGGGAAGGATACCAGCCCCAGCATTTT. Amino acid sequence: CAISDGEGYQPQHF.